These 13 T cell receptor beta chains were sequenced from one sample in a study of shared clonotypes between healthy human individuals. TCRdb's table, derived via immunoSEQ multiplex PCR, lists solely in-frame clones and lacks some. The sample records about 2 million clones, less than 95% being singletons. CD45RO negativity and positive selection for CCR7 defined naive CD8 cells, a population that excluded terminally differentiated effector memory CD45RA+ cells. Sequencing was done on a sample of naive CD8+ T cells sorted from blood. These receptors came from a young man in good health.

This chain links TRBV2 with TRBJ1-5; 9 nucleotides agree with TRBD1. The junction had 11 bases not matched to a gene; V was cut back by 2 bases and J by 6 bases. CDR1 and CDR2 from the germline V gene are SNHLY and FYNNEI. CDR3 length equals 17 residues. The CDR3 bases are TGTGCCAGCAGTGAAATGGGTGGACAGGGGTGGGGTCAGCCCCAGCATTTT. Its translation is CASSEMGGQGWGQPQHF.

V gene TRBV28 combines with J gene TRBJ1-2; 8 nucleotides agree with TRBD1. The CDR3 sequence is 16 residues long. Germline trimming cut 1 base from V and 6 bases from J; bases unmatched to any gene: 10. Germline V gene data show CDR1 as MDHEN and CDR2 as SYDVKM. Here the CDR3 reads CASSLSGGQDPDGYTF. CDR3 coding DNA: TGTGCCAGCAGTTTATCAGGGGGCCAAGACCCCGATGGCTACACCTTC.

The chain links TRBV6-5 to TRBJ2-4, with unresolved D. Germline CDR1 and CDR2: MNHEY and SVGAGI. The CDR3 contains 12 residues. The ends were cut back, 6 bases at V and 6 bases at J, with 9 bases in the middle. Here the CDR3 reads CASRSQINIQYF. CDR3 sequence (DNA): TGTGCCAGCAGAAGTCAGATAAACATTCAGTACTTC.

The chain is built from TRBV27 and TRBJ1-2; 8 bases align to TRBD1. CDR1 is MNHEY and CDR2 is SMNVEV in the germline V gene (reference sequence). With 7 bases clipped from V and 4 bases from J, the junction kept 5 bases outside the gene matches. The CDR3 contains 13 residues. The CDR3 sequence is CASKLQGGYGYTF. Written as DNA, the CDR3 is TGTGCCAGCAAACTACAGGGGGGCTATGGCTACACCTTC.

This clone appeared a single time. The V and J genes are TRBV9 and TRBJ2-7; 7 nucleotides agree with TRBD1. CDR1 SGDLS and CDR2 YYNGEE come from the germline V gene. Losses at the gene ends were 3 bases for V and 5 bases for J; bases not matched to a gene: 8. The CDR3 runs to 14 residues. CDR3 region: CASSGEQGWDEQYF. The CDR3, as DNA: TGTGCCAGCAGCGGTGAACAGGGGTGGGACGAGCAGTACTTC.

V gene TRBV15 combines with J gene TRBJ2-7; D not resolved. Germline V gene lookup returns CDR1 LNHNV and CDR2 YYDKDF (reference sequence). V was cut by 5 bases and J by 2 bases, with 7 bases left in between. The length of the CDR3 is 12 residues. CDR3 loop: CATSGPTYEQYF. The CDR3, as DNA: TGTGCCACCAGCGGTCCCACCTACGAGCAGTACTTC.

The V and J genes are TRBV20-1 and TRBJ2-3; D is unclear. Germline V gene lookup returns CDR1 DFQATT and CDR2 SNEGSKA (reference sequence). The CDR3 runs to 11 residues. The V and J ends lost 5 bases and 7 bases respectively, with 10 bases between them. This chain's CDR3 is CSAPLRNTQYF. In DNA form, the CDR3 reads TGCAGTGCTCCTCTTCGGAATACGCAGTATTTT.

This chain joins TRBV5-6 and TRBJ2-1; D might be TRBD2 (5 bases). The V gene lost 0 bases and the J gene lost 2 bases, with 6 bases spanning the gap. CDR3 length: 14 residues. Germline CDR1 reads SGHDT; CDR2 reads YYEEEE. CDR3 nucleotides: TGTGCCAGCAGCTTGGCCGGGACCTACAATGAGCAGTTCTTC. This gives the protein CASSLAGTYNEQFF. Drawing the rest from reference TRBV5-6 and TRBJ2-1, the complete variable domain is DAGVTQSPTHLIKTRGQQVTLRCSPKSGHDTVSWYQQALGQGPQFIFQYYEEEERQRGNFPDRFSGHQFPNYSSELNVNALLLGDSALYLCASSLAGTYNEQFFGPGTRLTVL.

A single count supports this clone. The genes are TRBV27 and TRBJ2-7; tentatively, D is TRBD1 (5 bases). The V end lost 4 bases, the J end lost 4 bases, and 11 bases lay between the germline ends. The CDR3 contains 13 residues. Germline V CDR1 and CDR2: MNHEY, SMNVEV (reference sequence). For the CDR3, the DNA is TGTGCCAGCAGTTCCACAGGTATTTACGAGCAGTACTTC. The encoded protein is CASSSTGIYEQYF.

The chain combines TRBV4-1 with TRBJ2-7; D uncertain. The length of the CDR3 is 14 residues. The V and J ends lost 0 bases and 6 bases respectively, with 12 bases between them. Per the germline V gene, CDR1 is MGHRA and CDR2 is YSYEKL. This chain's CDR3 is CASSQDISVLEQYF. The CDR3 DNA reads as TGCGCCAGCAGCCAAGATATCTCGGTACTCGAGCAGTACTTC.

This chain uses TRBV11-3 with TRBJ2-2; no firm D call. Germline assignment: CDR1 SGHNT and CDR2 YENEEA. This CDR3 contains 16 residues. V lost 2 bases and J lost 2, with 12 bases in between. DNA for the CDR3: TGTGCCAGCAGCTTAAAGGGCCTAAGTAACACCGGGGAGCTGTTTTTT. Amino acids: CASSLKGLSNTGELFF.

The gene calls are TRBV11-1 and TRBJ2-2; D possibly corresponds to TRBD2 (7 bases). Deletions cut 4 bases from V and 1 base from J, with 13 bases between. Per germline, CDR1 SGHAT and CDR2 FQDESV (reference sequence). CDR3 size: 16 residues. The CDR3 reads CASSSWEGENTGELFF. The CDR3 DNA sequence: TGTGCCAGCAGCTCTTGGGAGGGGGAGAACACCGGGGAGCTGTTTTTT.

Turning to this clone: Other DNA sequences in this sample translate to the same CDR3. This rearrangement joins TRBV7-9 to TRBJ2-7, with D possibly being TRBD2 (6 bases). The V gene lost 8 bases and the J gene lost 0 bases, with 11 bases spanning the gap. The CDR3 length is 13 residues. Germline loops: CDR1 SEHNR, CDR2 FQNEAQ (reference sequence). The CDR3 DNA reads as TGTGCCAGCCGGGACGGGAGCTCCTACGAGCAGTACTTC. It encodes CASRDGSSYEQYF.